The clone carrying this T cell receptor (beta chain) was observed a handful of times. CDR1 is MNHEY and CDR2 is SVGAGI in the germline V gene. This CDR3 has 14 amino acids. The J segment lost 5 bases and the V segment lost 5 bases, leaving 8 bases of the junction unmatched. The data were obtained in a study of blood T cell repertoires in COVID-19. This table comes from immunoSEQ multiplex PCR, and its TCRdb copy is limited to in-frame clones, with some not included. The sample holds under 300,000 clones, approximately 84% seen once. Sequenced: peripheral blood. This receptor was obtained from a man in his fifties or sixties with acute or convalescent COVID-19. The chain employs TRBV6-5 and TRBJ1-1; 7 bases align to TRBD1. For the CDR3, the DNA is TGTGCCAGCAGTCACAAGCCGACAGGGACTGAAGCTTTCTTT. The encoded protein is CASSHKPTGTEAFF.